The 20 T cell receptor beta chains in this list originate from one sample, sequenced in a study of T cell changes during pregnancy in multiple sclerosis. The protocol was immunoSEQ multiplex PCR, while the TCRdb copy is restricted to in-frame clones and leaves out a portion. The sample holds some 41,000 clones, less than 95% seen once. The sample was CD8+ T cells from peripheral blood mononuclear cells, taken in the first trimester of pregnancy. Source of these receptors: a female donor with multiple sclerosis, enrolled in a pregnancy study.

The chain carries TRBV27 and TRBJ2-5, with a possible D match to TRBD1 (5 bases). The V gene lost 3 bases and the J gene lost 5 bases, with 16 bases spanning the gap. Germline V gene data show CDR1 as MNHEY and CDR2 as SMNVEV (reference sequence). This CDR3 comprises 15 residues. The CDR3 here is CASSLWPGSSETQYF. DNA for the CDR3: TGTGCCAGCAGTTTGTGGCCAGGGTCGTCGGAGACCCAGTACTTC.

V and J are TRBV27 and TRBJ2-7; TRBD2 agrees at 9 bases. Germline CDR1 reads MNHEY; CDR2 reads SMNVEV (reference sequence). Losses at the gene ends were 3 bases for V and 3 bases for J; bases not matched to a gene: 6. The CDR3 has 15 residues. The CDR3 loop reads CASSFSGSPYYEQYF. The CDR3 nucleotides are TGTGCCAGCAGTTTTAGCGGGAGCCCATACTACGAGCAGTACTTC.

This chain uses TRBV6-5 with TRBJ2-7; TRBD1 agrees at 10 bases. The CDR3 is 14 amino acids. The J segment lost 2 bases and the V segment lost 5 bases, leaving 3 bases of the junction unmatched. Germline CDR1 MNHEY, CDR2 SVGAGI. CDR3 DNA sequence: TGTGCCAGCAGTATCGGGACAGGGGCCTACGAGCAGTACTTC. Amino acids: CASSIGTGAYEQYF.

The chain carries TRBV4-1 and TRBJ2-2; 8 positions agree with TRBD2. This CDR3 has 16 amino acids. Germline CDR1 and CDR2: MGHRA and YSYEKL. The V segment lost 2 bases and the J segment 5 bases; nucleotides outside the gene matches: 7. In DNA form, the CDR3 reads TGCGCCAGCAGCCAATCGGTACTAGCGGTGACCGGGGAGCTGTTTTTT. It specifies CASSQSVLAVTGELFF.

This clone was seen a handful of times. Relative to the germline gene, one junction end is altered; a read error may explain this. The CDR3 DNA sequence: TGCGCCAGCAGCCATGGACGGGATTTCTTC. Translating gives CASSHGRDFF. The rearrangement uses TRBV5-1 and TRBJ1-2, with unresolved D. Germline CDR1 and CDR2: SGHRS and YFSETQ. The CDR3 is 10 amino acids.

This CDR3 reads CASSYSGTGVSTEAFF. CDR3 sequence (DNA): TGTGCCAGCAGTTACTCCGGGACAGGGGTCAGCACTGAAGCTTTCTTT. V gene TRBV6-5 combines with J gene TRBJ1-1; 10 bases agree with TRBD1. The germline gives CDR1 MNHEY, CDR2 SVGAGI. The length of the CDR3 is 16 residues. The J segment lost 4 bases and the V segment lost 0 bases, leaving 5 bases of the junction unmatched.

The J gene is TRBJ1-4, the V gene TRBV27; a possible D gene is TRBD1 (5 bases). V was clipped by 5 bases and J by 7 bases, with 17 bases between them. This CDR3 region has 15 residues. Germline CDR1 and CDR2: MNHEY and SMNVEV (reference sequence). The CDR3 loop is CASSPSTEATEKLFF. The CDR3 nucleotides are TGTGCCAGCAGTCCATCGACAGAGGCAACTGAAAAACTGTTTTTT.

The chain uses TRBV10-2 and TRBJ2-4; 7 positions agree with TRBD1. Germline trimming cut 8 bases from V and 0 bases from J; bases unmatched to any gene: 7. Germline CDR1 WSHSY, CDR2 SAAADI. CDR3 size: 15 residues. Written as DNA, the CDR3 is TGCGCCAGCCAGGGACAGATAGTAGCCAAAAACATTCAGTACTTC. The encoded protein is CASQGQIVAKNIQYF.

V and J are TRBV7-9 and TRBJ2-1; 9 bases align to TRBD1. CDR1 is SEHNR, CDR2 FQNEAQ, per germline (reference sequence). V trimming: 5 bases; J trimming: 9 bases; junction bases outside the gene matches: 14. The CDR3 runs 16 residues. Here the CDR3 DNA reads TGTGCCAGCAGCCCCCCATCGGGGACAGGGCTTGGTGAGCAGTTCTTC. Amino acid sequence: CASSPPSGTGLGEQFF.

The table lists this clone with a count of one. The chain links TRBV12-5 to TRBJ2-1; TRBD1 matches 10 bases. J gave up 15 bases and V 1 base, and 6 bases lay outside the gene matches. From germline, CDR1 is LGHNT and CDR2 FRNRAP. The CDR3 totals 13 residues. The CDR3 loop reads CASGLGGTGVWFF. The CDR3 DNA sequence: TGTGCTAGTGGTTTGGGTGGGACAGGGGTGTGGTTCTTC. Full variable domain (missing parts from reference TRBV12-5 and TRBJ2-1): DARVTQTPRHKVTEMGQEVTMRCQPILGHNTVFWYRQTMMQGLELLAYFRNRAPLDDSGMPKDRFSAEMPDATLATLKIQPSEPRDSAVYFCASGLGGTGVWFFGPGTRLTVL.

In nucleotides, the CDR3 is TGTGCCAGCTCATTGGGGACAGTCAATGAGCAGTTCTTC. Protein sequence: CASSLGTVNEQFF. The rearrangement joins TRBV18 to TRBJ2-1; 7 bases agree with TRBD1. With V trimmed by 5 bases and J by 6 bases, 4 bases remained unmatched. Germline V gene lookup returns CDR1 KGHSH and CDR2 LQKENI. This CDR3 has 13 amino acids. The whole variable domain, remainder taken from reference TRBV18 and TRBJ2-1, is NAGVMQNPRHLVRRRGQEARLRCSPMKGHSHVYWYRQLPEEGLKFMVYLQKENIIDESGMPKERFSAEFPKEGPSILRIQQVVRGDSAAYFCASSLGTVNEQFFGPGTRLTVL.

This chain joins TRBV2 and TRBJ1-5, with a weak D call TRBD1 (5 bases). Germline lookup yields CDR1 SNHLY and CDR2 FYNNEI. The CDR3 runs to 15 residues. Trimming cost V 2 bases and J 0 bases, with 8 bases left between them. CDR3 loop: CASSEWGGSNQPQHF. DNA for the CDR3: TGTGCCAGCAGTGAATGGGGGGGTAGCAATCAGCCCCAGCATTTT.

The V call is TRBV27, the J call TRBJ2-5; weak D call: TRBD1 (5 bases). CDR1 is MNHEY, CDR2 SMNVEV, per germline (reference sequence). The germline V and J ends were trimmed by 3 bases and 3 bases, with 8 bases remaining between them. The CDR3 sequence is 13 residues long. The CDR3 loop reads CASSFLGEETQYF. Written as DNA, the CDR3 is TGTGCCAGCAGTTTTCTAGGGGAAGAGACCCAGTACTTC.

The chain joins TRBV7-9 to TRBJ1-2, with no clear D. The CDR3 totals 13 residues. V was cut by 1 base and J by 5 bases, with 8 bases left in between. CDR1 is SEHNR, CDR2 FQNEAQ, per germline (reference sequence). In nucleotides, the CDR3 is TGTGCCAGCAGCTTAGGGGCAGAGTATGGCTACACCTTC. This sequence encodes CASSLGAEYGYTF.

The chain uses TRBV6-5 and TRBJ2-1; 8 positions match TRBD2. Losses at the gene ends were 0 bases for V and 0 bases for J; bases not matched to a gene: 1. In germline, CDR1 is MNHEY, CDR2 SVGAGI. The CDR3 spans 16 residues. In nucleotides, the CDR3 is TGTGCCAGCAGTTACTCCGGGACTAGCTCCTACAATGAGCAGTTCTTC. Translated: CASSYSGTSSYNEQFF.

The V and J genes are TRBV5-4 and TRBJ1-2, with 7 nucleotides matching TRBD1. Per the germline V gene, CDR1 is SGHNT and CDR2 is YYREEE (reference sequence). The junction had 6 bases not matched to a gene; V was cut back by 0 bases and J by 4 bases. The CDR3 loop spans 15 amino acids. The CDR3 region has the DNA TGTGCCAGCAGCTTGGAGAGGGGGCGAAGCTATGGCTACACCTTC. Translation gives CASSLERGRSYGYTF.

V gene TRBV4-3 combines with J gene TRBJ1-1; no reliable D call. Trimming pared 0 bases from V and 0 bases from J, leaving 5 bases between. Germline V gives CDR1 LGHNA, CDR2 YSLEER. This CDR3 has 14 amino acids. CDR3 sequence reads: CASSQDRMNTEAFF. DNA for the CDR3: TGCGCCAGCAGCCAAGACAGAATGAACACTGAAGCTTTCTTT.

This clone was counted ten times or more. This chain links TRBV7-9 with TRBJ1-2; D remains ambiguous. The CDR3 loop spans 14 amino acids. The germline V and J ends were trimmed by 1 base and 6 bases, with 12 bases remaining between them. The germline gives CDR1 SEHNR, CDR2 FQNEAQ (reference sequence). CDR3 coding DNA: TGTGCCAGCAGCTTAGGTGGGCCCGGCCATGGCTACACCTTC. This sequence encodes CASSLGGPGHGYTF.

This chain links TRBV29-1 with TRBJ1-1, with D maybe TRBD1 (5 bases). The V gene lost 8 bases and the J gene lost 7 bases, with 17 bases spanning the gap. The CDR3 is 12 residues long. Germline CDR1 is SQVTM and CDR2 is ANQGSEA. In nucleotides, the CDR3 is TGCAGCCTTAGGAGGGGCTCGGGTGAAGCTTTCTTT. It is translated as CSLRRGSGEAFF.

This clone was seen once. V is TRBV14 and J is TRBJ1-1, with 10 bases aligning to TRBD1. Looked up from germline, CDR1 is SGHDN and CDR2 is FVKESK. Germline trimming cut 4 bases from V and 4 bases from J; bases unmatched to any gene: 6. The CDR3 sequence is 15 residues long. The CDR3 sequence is CASSPGQGIFTEAFF. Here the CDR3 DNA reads TGTGCCAGCAGCCCGGGACAGGGGATATTCACTGAAGCTTTCTTT.